One sample yielded the 25 T cell receptor beta chains listed below, sequenced in a study of blood T cell repertoires in COVID-19 (dated by TCRdb to the early 2020s). Library preparation was by the immunoSEQ multiplex PCR assay. TCRdb holds this immuneACCESS table with in-frame rearrangements only. Some clones are missing; in checked studies, unresolved V genes explain under half, and the rest has no known cause. Across this sample there are around 230,000 clones, with more than 80% seen only once. 3.5% to 4.5% of the sample is in the top ten clones. Sequenced: PBMCs or T cells enriched from blood (not recorded which). Receptors were obtained from a woman aged 40 to 49 with acute COVID-19.

The CDR3 coding sequence is TGCGCCAGCAGTGGATCTGGCGGGGGGGCCGGGGAGACCCAGTACTTC. This translates into CASSGSGGGAGETQYF. V and J are TRBV10-2 and TRBJ2-5, with TRBD2 matching over 9 bases. The germline V gene encodes CDR1 WSHSY and CDR2 SAAADI. The CDR3 runs 16 residues. The V segment lost 4 bases and the J segment 5 bases; nucleotides outside the gene matches: 11.

The chain combines TRBV2 with TRBJ1-3; 10 nucleotides align to TRBD1. Germline trimming cut 4 bases from V and 4 bases from J; bases unmatched to any gene: 4. The CDR3 is 15 residues long. Germline V gives CDR1 SNHLY, CDR2 FYNNEI. In nucleotides, the CDR3 is TGTGCCAGCAGTGGACAGGGGGCTACGGGAAACACCATATATTTT. Protein product: CASSGQGATGNTIYF.

The V call is TRBV7-9, the J call TRBJ1-4; possible D gene TRBD1, 5 bases. The CDR3 extends over 14 amino acids. V was trimmed by 3 bases and J by 7 bases, leaving 12 bases between them. Germline V lookup: CDR1 SEHNR, CDR2 FQNEAQ (reference sequence). The CDR3 reads CASSFSGGSEKLFF. CDR3 DNA: TGTGCCAGCAGCTTTTCCGGGGGTAGTGAAAAACTGTTTTTT.

The V call is TRBV7-8, the J call TRBJ1-1; the match to TRBD1 covers 10 bases. Germline values: CDR1 SGHVS, CDR2 FQNEAQ. V shed 5 bases and J 1 base; nucleotides not matched to a gene: 10. CDR3 length: 17 residues. The CDR3 loop is CASSQHPGQGTNTEAFF. Written as DNA, the CDR3 is TGTGCCAGCAGCCAACATCCGGGACAGGGGACGAACACTGAAGCTTTCTTT.

The J gene is TRBJ1-6, the V gene TRBV7-6, with D perhaps TRBD1 (6 bases). The CDR3 sequence is 14 residues long. CDR1 and CDR2 from the germline V gene are SGHVS and FNYEAQ. V was clipped by 4 bases and J by 7 bases, with 11 bases between them. The CDR3 DNA reads TGTGCCAGCAGCTATCTACAGGGAAATTCACCCCTCCACTTT. Its protein product is CASSYLQGNSPLHF. The whole variable domain, remainder taken from reference TRBV7-6 and TRBJ1-6, is GAGVSQSPRYKVTKRGQDVALRCDPISGHVSLYWYRQALGQGPEFLTYFNYEAQQDKSGLPNDRFSAERPEGSISTLTIQRTEQRDSAMYRCASSYLQGNSPLHFGNGTRLTVT.

This chain links TRBV19 with TRBJ1-5; D not resolved. The CDR3 totals 12 residues. V was pared by 10 bases and J by 3 bases, with 10 bases between. CDR1 is LNHDA, CDR2 SQIVND, per germline (reference sequence). This chain's CDR3 is CATRHANQPQHF. CDR3 sequence (DNA): TGTGCCACCCGACATGCCAATCAGCCCCAGCATTTT.

The V and J genes are TRBV12-3 or TRBV12-4 and TRBJ1-1; TRBD1 matches at 7 bases. This CDR3 is 11 amino acids long. V shed 8 bases, J shed 7 bases, and the junction held 4 bases outside the gene matches. The CDR3 here is CASGDRVEAFF. In DNA, the CDR3 is TGTGCCAGCGGAGACAGGGTTGAAGCTTTCTTT.

The rearrangement joins TRBV7-2 to TRBJ1-3, with 7 bases that match TRBD1. The CDR3 runs 16 residues. Losses at the gene ends were 3 bases for V and 2 bases for J; bases not matched to a gene: 7. Germline V gives CDR1 SGHTA, CDR2 FQGNSA. CDR3: CASSLGQKLAGNTIYF. The CDR3 DNA sequence: TGTGCCAGCAGCTTGGGACAGAAACTTGCTGGAAACACCATATATTTT.

V gene TRBV7-8 combines with J gene TRBJ1-4; D might be TRBD1 (5 bases). The length of the CDR3 is 13 residues. V shed 6 bases and J shed 8 bases, with 13 bases lying between them. Germline assignment: CDR1 SGHVS and CDR2 FQNEAQ. The CDR3 nucleotides are TGTGCCAGCAGTCCCGCCGGGGGGGAAAAACTGTTTTTT. Its translation is CASSPAGGEKLFF. The complete variable domain, with remaining parts taken from reference TRBV7-8 and TRBJ1-4, reads GAGVSQSPRYKVAKRGQDVALRCDPISGHVSLFWYQQALGQGPEFLTYFQNEAQLDKSGLPSDRFFAERPEGSVSTLKIQRTQQEDSAVYLCASSPAGGEKLFFGSGTQLSVL.

The chain couples TRBV2 to TRBJ2-5; weak D call: TRBD2 (6 bases). Germline CDR1 reads SNHLY; CDR2 reads FYNNEI. The CDR3 extends over 18 amino acids. V was pared by 5 bases and J by 6 bases, with 28 bases between. The CDR3 DNA reads as TGTGCCAGCAGTCCAACCCCGGGACTGAGAGATCTCGGGAAGACCCAGTACTTC. Translated: CASSPTPGLRDLGKTQYF.

Only a few counts were recorded for this clone. The chain recombines TRBV7-2 with TRBJ2-1; possibly TRBD1 for D (8 bases). Germline CDR1 is SGHTA and CDR2 is FQGNSA. Trimming removed 4 bases from V and 7 bases from J, with 17 bases in between. The CDR3 runs 15 residues. This CDR3 is CASSSLADRANEQFF. CDR3 bases: TGTGCCAGCAGCTCCCTAGCGGACAGGGCAAATGAGCAGTTCTTC.

This chain connects TRBV5-6 to TRBJ1-5; no firm D call. The CDR3 is 18 residues long. Trimming took 0 bases from V and 4 from J, leaving 20 bases between them. The V gene's germline CDR1 is SGHDT and CDR2 YYEEEE. The CDR3 loop is CASSLVSYGGRGNQPQHF. CDR3 nucleotides: TGTGCCAGCAGCTTGGTTTCTTATGGCGGCAGAGGGAATCAGCCCCAGCATTTT.

With respect to this clone: Within the sample, other DNA sequences also encode this same CDR3. J is TRBJ1-1 and V is TRBV28; 7 nucleotides match TRBD1. Germline V lookup: CDR1 MDHEN, CDR2 SYDVKM. There are 14 residues in the CDR3. J gave up 6 bases and V 6 bases, and 10 bases lay outside the gene matches. The CDR3 nucleotides read TGTGCCAGCAGCCTTAACAGGGGACGCGCTGAAGCTTTCTTT. It specifies CASSLNRGRAEAFF.

V and J are TRBV6-2 or TRBV6-3 and TRBJ1-5, with a possible D match to TRBD1 (6 bases). V was cut by 4 bases and J by 1 base, with 11 bases left in between. Germline V CDR1 and CDR2: MNHEY, SVGEGT. CDR3 length: 15 residues. CDR3 sequence reads: CASSSSGASNQPQHF. CDR3 coding DNA: TGTGCCAGCAGTTCCTCAGGGGCGAGCAATCAGCCCCAGCATTTT.

The genes are TRBV5-6 and TRBJ2-2; D is possibly TRBD1 (6 bases). The CDR3 consists of 16 residues. Trimming shortened V by 0 bases and J by 1 base, and 10 bases separated the two germline ends. Germline loops: CDR1 SGHDT, CDR2 YYEEEE. The CDR3 nucleotides are TGTGCCAGCAGCTTGGCCACAGGGTTGAACACCGGGGAGCTGTTTTTT. Its protein product is CASSLATGLNTGELFF.

Details on this clone: This sample also contains other DNA sequences that code for the same CDR3. V usage is TRBV6-5 and J usage is TRBJ1-1; D is undetermined. Looked up from germline, CDR1 is MNHEY and CDR2 is SVGAGI. The CDR3 is 14 residues long. V lost 0 bases, J lost 1 base, and 6 bases lay in between. The CDR3 sequence is CASSYSAQNTEAFF. The CDR3 DNA reads TGTGCCAGCAGTTACTCGGCCCAGAACACTGAAGCTTTCTTT.

The chain recombines TRBV3-1 (or the pseudogene TRBV3-2) with TRBJ2-7; the match to TRBD1 covers 10 bases. Per germline, CDR1 LGHDT and CDR2 YNNKEL (reference sequence). Trimming cost V 4 bases and J 3 bases; bases outside gene matches: 6. This CDR3 is built from 15 residues. The CDR3 reads CASSPSRDRGYEQYF. In nucleotides, the CDR3 is TGTGCCAGCAGCCCCTCCCGGGACAGGGGCTACGAGCAGTACTTC.

The chain uses TRBV6-6 and TRBJ1-3; 9 nucleotides line up with TRBD1. CDR1 is MNHNY and CDR2 is SVGAGI in the germline V gene (reference sequence). This CDR3 spans 15 amino acids. Trimming cost V 5 bases and J 0 bases; bases outside gene matches: 2. CDR3 bases: TGTGCCAGCAGTGACAGGGGGTTCTCTGGAAACACCATATATTTT. Its translation: CASSDRGFSGNTIYF.

This clone appeared a single time. This chain connects TRBV3-1 (or the pseudogene TRBV3-2) to TRBJ1-5; no reliable D call. Looked up from germline, CDR1 is LGHDT and CDR2 is YNNKEL (reference sequence). The CDR3 consists of 14 residues. The V end was cut by 1 base, the J end by 7 bases, with 11 bases between. The CDR3: CASSQVQASQPQHF. Here the CDR3 DNA reads TGTGCCAGCAGCCAAGTTCAGGCAAGCCAGCCCCAGCATTTT.

The rearrangement links TRBV19 to TRBJ1-1; 8 bases are shared with TRBD1. The CDR3 runs 13 residues. The germline CDR1 and CDR2 sequences are LNHDA and SQIVND (reference sequence). V lost 5 bases and J lost 4; bases outside the gene matches: 3. The CDR3 is CASSQGAGTEAFF. CDR3 DNA sequence: TGTGCCAGTAGTCAGGGGGCGGGCACTGAAGCTTTCTTT.

V and J are TRBV19 and TRBJ1-6; possible D gene TRBD1, 6 bases. Per germline, CDR1 LNHDA and CDR2 SQIVND (reference sequence). The V and J ends lost 5 bases and 9 bases respectively, with 14 bases between them. The CDR3 sequence is 14 residues long. CDR3 protein: CASSGGQLGSPLHF. In DNA, the CDR3 is TGTGCCAGTAGTGGCGGACAGTTGGGTTCACCCCTCCACTTT. Supplemented by reference TRBV19 and TRBJ1-6, the full variable domain reads DGGITQSPKYLFRKEGQNVTLSCEQNLNHDAMYWYRQDPGQGLRLIYYSQIVNDFQKGDIAEGYSVSREKKESFPLTVTSAQKNPTAFYLCASSGGQLGSPLHFGNGTRLTVT.

The chain links TRBV6-5 to TRBJ2-2, with 9 nucleotides matching TRBD1. J gave up 3 bases and V 6 bases, and 5 bases lay outside the gene matches. Germline CDR1 MNHEY, CDR2 SVGAGI. CDR3 length equals 15 residues. CDR3 sequence (DNA): TGTGCCAGCAGGCCCGACAGGGGGTACACCGGGGAGCTGTTTTTT. Its protein is CASRPDRGYTGELFF.

This chain connects TRBV4-1 to TRBJ1-2; 7 bases fit TRBD1. Germline values: CDR1 MGHRA, CDR2 YSYEKL. V gave up 3 bases and J gave up 4 bases; unmatched junction bases: 11. The CDR3 has 16 residues. The CDR3 loop reads CASSQAWTGLGYGYTF. CDR3 DNA sequence: TGCGCCAGCAGCCAGGCCTGGACAGGCCTGGGCTATGGCTACACCTTC.

This clone turned up a few times. In nucleotides, the CDR3 is TGTGCCAGCTCACCAGGGACAGGCATTAAGAATGAAAAACTGTTTTTT. Its translation: CASSPGTGIKNEKLFF. This chain connects TRBV18 to TRBJ1-4, with TRBD1 matching 8 bases. This CDR3 comprises 16 residues. The V gene end was trimmed by 2 bases and the J gene end by 5 bases; junction bases not matched to a gene: 7. The germline V gene encodes CDR1 KGHSH and CDR2 LQKENI.

The chain uses TRBV9 and TRBJ2-1; TRBD1 matches at 8 bases. The CDR3 totals 14 residues. The J segment lost 9 bases and the V segment lost 4 bases, leaving 9 bases of the junction unmatched. Germline CDR1 is SGDLS and CDR2 is YYNGEE. Here the CDR3 reads CASSPSQGAGEQFF. For the CDR3, the DNA is TGTGCCAGCAGCCCAAGCCAGGGGGCAGGTGAGCAGTTCTTC.